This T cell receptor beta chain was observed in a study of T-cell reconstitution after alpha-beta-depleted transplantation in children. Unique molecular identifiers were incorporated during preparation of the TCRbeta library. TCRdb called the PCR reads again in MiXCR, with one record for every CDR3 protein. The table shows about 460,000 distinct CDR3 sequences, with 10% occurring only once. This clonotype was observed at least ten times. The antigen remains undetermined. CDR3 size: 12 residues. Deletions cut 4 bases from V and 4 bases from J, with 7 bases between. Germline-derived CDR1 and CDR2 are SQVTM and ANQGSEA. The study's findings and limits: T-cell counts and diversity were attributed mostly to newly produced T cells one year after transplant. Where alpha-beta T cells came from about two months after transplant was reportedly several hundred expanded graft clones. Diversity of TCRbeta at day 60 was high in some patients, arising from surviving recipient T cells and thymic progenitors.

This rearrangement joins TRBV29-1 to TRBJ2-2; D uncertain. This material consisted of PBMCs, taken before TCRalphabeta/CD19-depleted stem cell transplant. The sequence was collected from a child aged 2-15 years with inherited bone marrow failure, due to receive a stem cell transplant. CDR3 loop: CSVVGPTGELFF. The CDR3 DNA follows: TGCAGCGTTGTAGGACCCACCGGGGAGCTGTTTTTT.